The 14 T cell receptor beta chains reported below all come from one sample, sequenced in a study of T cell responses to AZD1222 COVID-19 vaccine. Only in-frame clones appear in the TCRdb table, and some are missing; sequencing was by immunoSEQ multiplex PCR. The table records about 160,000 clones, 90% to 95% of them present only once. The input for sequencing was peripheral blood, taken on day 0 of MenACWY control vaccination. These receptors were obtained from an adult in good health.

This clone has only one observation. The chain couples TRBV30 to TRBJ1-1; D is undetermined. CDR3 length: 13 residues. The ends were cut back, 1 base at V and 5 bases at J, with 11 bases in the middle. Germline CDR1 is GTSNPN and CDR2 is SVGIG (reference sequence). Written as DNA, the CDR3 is TGTGCCTGGAGTGGTTTCGGCGGGACTGAAGCTTTCTTT. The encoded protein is CAWSGFGGTEAFF.

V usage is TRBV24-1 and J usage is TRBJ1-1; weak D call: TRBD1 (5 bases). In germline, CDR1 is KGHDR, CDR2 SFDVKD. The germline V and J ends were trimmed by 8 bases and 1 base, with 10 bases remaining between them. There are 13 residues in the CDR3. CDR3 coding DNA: TGTGCCACCACCGACGGGGGGAACACTGAAGCTTTCTTT. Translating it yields CATTDGGNTEAFF.

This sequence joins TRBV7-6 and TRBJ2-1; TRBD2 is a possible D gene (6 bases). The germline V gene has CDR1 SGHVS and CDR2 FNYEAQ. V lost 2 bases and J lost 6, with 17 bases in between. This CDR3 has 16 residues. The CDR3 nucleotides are TGTGCCAGCAGCTTAAATGGCGGGAATGGAGTCAATGAGCAGTTCTTC. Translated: CASSLNGGNGVNEQFF.

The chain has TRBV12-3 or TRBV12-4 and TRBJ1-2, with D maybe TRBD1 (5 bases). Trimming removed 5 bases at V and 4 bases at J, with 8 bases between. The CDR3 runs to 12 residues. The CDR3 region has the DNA TGTGCCAGCAGTGAGACAGTCTATGGCTACACCTTC. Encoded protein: CASSETVYGYTF.

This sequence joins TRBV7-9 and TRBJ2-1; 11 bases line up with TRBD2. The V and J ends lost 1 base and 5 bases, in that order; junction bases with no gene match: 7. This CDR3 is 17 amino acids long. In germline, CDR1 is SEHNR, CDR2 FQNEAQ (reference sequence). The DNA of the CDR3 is TGTGCCAGCAGCTTAGGGTGGGCTAGCGGGAGGAACAATGAGCAGTTCTTC. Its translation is CASSLGWASGRNNEQFF.

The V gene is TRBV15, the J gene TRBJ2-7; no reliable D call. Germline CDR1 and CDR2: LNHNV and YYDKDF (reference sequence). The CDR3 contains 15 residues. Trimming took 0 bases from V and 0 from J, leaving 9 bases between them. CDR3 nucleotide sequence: TGTGCCACCAGCAGAGATCTAGAATCCTCCTACGAGCAGTACTTC. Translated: CATSRDLESSYEQYF.

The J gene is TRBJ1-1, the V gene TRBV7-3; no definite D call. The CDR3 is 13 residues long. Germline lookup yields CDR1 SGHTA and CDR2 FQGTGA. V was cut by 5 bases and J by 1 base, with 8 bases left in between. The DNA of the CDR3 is TGTGCCAGCAGCCTAAGTCGGAACACTGAAGCTTTCTTT. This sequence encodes CASSLSRNTEAFF.

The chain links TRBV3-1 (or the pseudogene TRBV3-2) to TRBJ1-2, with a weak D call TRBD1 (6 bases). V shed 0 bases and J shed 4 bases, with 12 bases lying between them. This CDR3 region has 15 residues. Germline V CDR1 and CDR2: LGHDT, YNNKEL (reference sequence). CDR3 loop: CASSQDRGTIYGYTF. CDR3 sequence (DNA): TGTGCCAGCAGCCAAGATAGGGGGACGATCTATGGCTACACCTTC.

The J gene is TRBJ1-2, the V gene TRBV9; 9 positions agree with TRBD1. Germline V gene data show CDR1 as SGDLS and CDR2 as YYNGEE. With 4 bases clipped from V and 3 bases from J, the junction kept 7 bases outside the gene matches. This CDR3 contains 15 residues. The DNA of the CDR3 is TGTGCCAGCAGCCCAAGACAGGGGGTGGACTATGGCTACACCTTC. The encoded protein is CASSPRQGVDYGYTF.

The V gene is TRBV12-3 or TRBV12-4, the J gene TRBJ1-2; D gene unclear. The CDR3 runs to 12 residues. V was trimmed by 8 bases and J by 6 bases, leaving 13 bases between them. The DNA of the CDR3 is TGTGCCAGCGCCACGGTGGGAGATGGCTACACCTTC. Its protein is CASATVGDGYTF.

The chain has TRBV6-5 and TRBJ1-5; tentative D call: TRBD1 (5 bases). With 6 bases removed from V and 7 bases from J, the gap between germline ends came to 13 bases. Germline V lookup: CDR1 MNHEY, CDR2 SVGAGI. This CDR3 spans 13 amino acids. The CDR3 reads CASSIWGGQPQHF. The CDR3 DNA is TGTGCCAGCAGCATCTGGGGGGGGCAGCCCCAGCATTTT.

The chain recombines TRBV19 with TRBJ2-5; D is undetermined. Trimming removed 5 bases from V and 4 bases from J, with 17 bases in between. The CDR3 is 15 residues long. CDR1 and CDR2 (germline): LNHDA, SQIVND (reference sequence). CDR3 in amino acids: CASSPPSTNGETQYF. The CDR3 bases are TGTGCCAGTAGTCCACCCTCCACTAACGGAGAGACCCAGTACTTC.

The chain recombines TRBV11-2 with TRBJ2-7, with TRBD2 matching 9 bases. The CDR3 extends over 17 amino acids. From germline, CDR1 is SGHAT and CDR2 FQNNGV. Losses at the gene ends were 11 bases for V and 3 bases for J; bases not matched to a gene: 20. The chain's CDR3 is CACQRTVSGRGVYEQYF. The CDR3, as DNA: TGTGCCTGCCAAAGGACAGTTAGCGGGAGAGGAGTCTACGAGCAGTACTTC.

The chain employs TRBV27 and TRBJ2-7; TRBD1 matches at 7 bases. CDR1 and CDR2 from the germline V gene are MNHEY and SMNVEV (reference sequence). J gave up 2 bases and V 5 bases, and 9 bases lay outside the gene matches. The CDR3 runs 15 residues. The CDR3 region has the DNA TGTGCCAGCAGTCGCCGCGGAGGACAGGCCTACGAGCAGTACTTC. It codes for CASSRRGGQAYEQYF.